This is a list of T cell receptor beta chains from one sample in a study of molecular identifiers for immune sequencing clone quantification. TCRdb redid the calling of the PCR reads with MiXCR, one entry per CDR3 protein. Found here are more than 550,000 distinct CDR3 sequences, 25% of them singletons; the top ten hold 0.78%. Sequencing was done on a sample of naive CD8+ T cells from blood, with Jurkat cell RNA spiked in. These receptors all come from a human donor in good health. Some libraries in this study had Jurkat cell RNA spiked in. Both conserved end residues are part of each CDR3. Each record gives: J gene, D gene, CDR3 length, clone size, V gene, CDR3 DNA, CDR3 protein. D genes are given only for firm matches. Size is stated for part of the rows, as once, few or many counts, or as a class when the clone is expanded.

J: TRBJ2-7
D: TRBD2
length: 16
size: -
V: TRBV12-3/TRBV12-4
DNA: TGTGCCAGCAGTTTATGGACTAGCGGGAGAGTCTACGAGCAGTACTTC
CDR3: CASSLWTSGRVYEQYF

J: TRBJ2-3
D: -
length: 14
size: many
V: TRBV14
DNA: TGTGCCAGCAGCCTTCTGGACCGCACAGATACGCAGTATTTT
CDR3: CASSLLDRTDTQYF

J: TRBJ2-1
D: -
length: 13
size: -
V: TRBV7-9
DNA: TGTGCCTGCAGCCTAGGACAGCACAATGAGCAGTTCTTC
CDR3: CACSLGQHNEQFF

J: TRBJ2-1
D: -
length: 16
size: -
V: TRBV24-1
DNA: TGTGCCACCAGTGATTTATGGACTACCTCCTACAATGAGCAGCTTTTC
CDR3: CATSDLWTTSYNEQLF

J: TRBJ2-7
D: TRBD1
length: 13
size: few
V: TRBV5-4
DNA: TGTGCCAGCAGACGGGACAGTTCCTACGAGCAGTACTTC
CDR3: CASRRDSSYEQYF

J: TRBJ2-7
D: -
length: 12
size: -
V: TRBV30
DNA: TGTGCCTGGAGTCCCCAGGCCTACGAGCAGTACTTC
CDR3: CAWSPQAYEQYF

J: TRBJ2-5
D: -
length: 13
size: few
V: TRBV30
DNA: TGTGCCTGGAGACGACGGGCAGAGGAGACCCAGTACTTC
CDR3: CAWRRRAEETQYF

J: TRBJ2-7
D: -
length: 14
size: few
V: TRBV7-9
DNA: TGTGCCAGCAGAAACCGGGACACGAACTACGAGCAGTACTTC
CDR3: CASRNRDTNYEQYF

J: TRBJ2-7
D: -
length: 14
size: many
V: TRBV19
DNA: TGTGCCACTCACCCCGGGACAAGTCCCTACGAGCAGTACTTC
CDR3: CATHPGTSPYEQYF

J: TRBJ2-7
D: -
length: 16
size: -
V: TRBV4-2
DNA: TGTGCCAGCAGCCAATACCGGGACTTGAGCTCCTACGAGCAGTACTTC
CDR3: CASSQYRDLSSYEQYF

J: TRBJ2-7
D: -
length: 11
size: many
V: TRBV5-4
DNA: TGTGCCAGCAGCTTGTTTAGCGAGCAGTACTTC
CDR3: CASSLFSEQYF

J: TRBJ2-7
D: -
length: 14
size: -
V: TRBV19
DNA: TGTGCCAGTAGTATAGAGGGGGCTACCTACGAGCAGTACTTC
CDR3: CASSIEGATYEQYF

J: TRBJ1-1
D: -
length: 15
size: many
V: TRBV4-1
DNA: TGCGCCAGCAGCCAACGGACGGGTCCGGCGGCTGAAGCTTTCTTT
CDR3: CASSQRTGPAAEAFF

J: TRBJ2-1
D: -
length: 16
size: few
V: TRBV28
DNA: TGTGCCAGCAGTTTGGGAGCGTCAGTTGGAAAGGATGAGCAGTTCTTC
CDR3: CASSLGASVGKDEQFF

J: TRBJ2-7
D: -
length: 14
size: -
V: TRBV12-3/TRBV12-4
DNA: TGTGCCAGCTGTTCAGGACTGGCGGAATACGAGCAGTACTTC
CDR3: CASCSGLAEYEQYF

J: TRBJ1-5
D: -
length: 14
size: many
V: TRBV19
DNA: TGTGCCAGTAGTATTGGGGCTAGCAATCAGCCCCAGCATTTT
CDR3: CASSIGASNQPQHF

J: TRBJ1-5
D: -
length: 14
size: many
V: TRBV6-2/TRBV6-3
DNA: TGTGCCAGCAGTTCGAGGGGAAAAGCTCAGCCCCAGCATTTT
CDR3: CASSSRGKAQPQHF

J: TRBJ2-1
D: -
length: 15
size: -
V: TRBV6-5
DNA: TGTGCCAGCTGTTACTCGACGTCCTCCTACAGTGAGCAGTTCTTC
CDR3: CASCYSTSSYSEQFF

J: TRBJ1-1
D: TRBD1
length: 15
size: few
V: TRBV6-5
DNA: TGTGCCAGCAGTTACTCAGGGACAGGGGACACTGAAGCTTTCTTT
CDR3: CASSYSGTGDTEAFF

J: TRBJ2-5
D: TRBD2
length: 13
size: few
V: TRBV3-1
DNA: TGTGCCAGCAGCCAGTCAGCGGGGGATCCCCAGTACTTC
CDR3: CASSQSAGDPQYF

J: TRBJ1-1
D: -
length: 13
size: many
V: TRBV14
DNA: TGTGCCAGCAGCCACGGTCAGGGCACTGAAGCTTTCTTT
CDR3: CASSHGQGTEAFF

J: TRBJ1-5
D: TRBD1
length: 16
size: many
V: TRBV4-1
DNA: TGCGCCAGCAGCCATACCACAGGGGTGAGCAATCAGCCCCAGCATTTT
CDR3: CASSHTTGVSNQPQHF

J: TRBJ2-1
D: TRBD1
length: 15
size: -
V: TRBV30
DNA: TGTGCCTGGAGTCTGGACAGGGTGGACTACAATGAGCAGTTCTTC
CDR3: CAWSLDRVDYNEQFF

J: TRBJ2-7
D: -
length: 13
size: -
V: TRBV14
DNA: TGTGCCAGCAGCCAAAGGACAGACTACGAGCAGTACTTC
CDR3: CASSQRTDYEQYF

J: TRBJ2-7
D: TRBD1
length: 16
size: once
V: TRBV11-2
DNA: TGTGCCAGCAGGGCTGACAGGGGGCGCGAGCCCTACGAGCAGTACTTC
CDR3: CASRADRGREPYEQYF

J: TRBJ2-3
D: TRBD2
length: 16
size: few
V: TRBV11-2
DNA: TGTGCCAGCAGCGAAACTAGCGGGGGGGCTGGAGATACGCAGTATTTT
CDR3: CASSETSGGAGDTQYF

J: TRBJ2-5
D: -
length: 13
size: few
V: TRBV12-3/TRBV12-4
DNA: TGTGCCAGCAGTTTAATCAAGGGAGAGACCCAGTACTTC
CDR3: CASSLIKGETQYF

J: TRBJ1-6
D: -
length: 17
size: -
V: TRBV4-3
DNA: TGCGCCAGCAGCCAAGATGGTCGGGACATTTATAATTCACCCCTCCACTTT
CDR3: CASSQDGRDIYNSPLHF

J: TRBJ2-7
D: -
length: 17
size: -
V: TRBV7-9
DNA: TGTGCCAGCAGCTTAGGTGGAGAGTGGCGGACGAACCGCGAGCAGTACTTC
CDR3: CASSLGGEWRTNREQYF

J: TRBJ2-3
D: -
length: 17
size: many
V: TRBV4-3
DNA: TGCGCCAGCAGCCAAGATCAGGGTGCGGTGGGCACAGATACGCAGTATTTT
CDR3: CASSQDQGAVGTDTQYF

J: TRBJ2-7
D: -
length: 15
size: few
V: TRBV20-1
DNA: TGCAGTGCTAGGGTCGGGACGAATCCCTCCTACGAGCAGTACTTC
CDR3: CSARVGTNPSYEQYF

J: TRBJ1-1
D: -
length: 15
size: once
V: TRBV6-5
DNA: TGTGCCAGCAACGGAGAGTGGGGGCTGAGCACTGAAGCTTTCTTT
CDR3: CASNGEWGLSTEAFF

J: TRBJ2-3
D: -
length: 13
size: many
V: TRBV6-6
DNA: TGTGCCAGCGGGGGCGGCACGGGAGATACGCAGTATTTT
CDR3: CASGGGTGDTQYF

J: TRBJ2-3
D: -
length: 16
size: many
V: TRBV4-1
DNA: TGCGCCAGCAGCCAAGAATCAGCATTCGGCACAGATACGCAGTATTTT
CDR3: CASSQESAFGTDTQYF

J: TRBJ2-7
D: TRBD1
length: 14
size: many
V: TRBV20-1
DNA: TGCAGTGCTAGAGCTCTGCAGGGGGAGTACGAGCAGTACTTC
CDR3: CSARALQGEYEQYF

J: TRBJ2-5
D: -
length: 15
size: many
V: TRBV4-3
DNA: TGCGCCAGCAGCCAAGACTATCTAGAGTTGGAGACCCAGTACTTC
CDR3: CASSQDYLELETQYF

J: TRBJ1-1
D: TRBD1
length: 16
size: -
V: TRBV10-3
DNA: TGTGCCATCAGTGCCCCCGGGACAGGGGGCATTACTGAAGCTTCCTTT
CDR3: CAISAPGTGGITEASF

J: TRBJ2-3
D: TRBD2
length: 15
size: many
V: TRBV7-2
DNA: TGTGCCAGCAGCTTAGATTTACTAGCGACAGATACGCAGTATTTT
CDR3: CASSLDLLATDTQYF

J: TRBJ1-2
D: -
length: 16
size: -
V: TRBV30
DNA: TGTGCCTGGAGTCCGACCGGGACCCTACTTAACTGTGGCTACACCTTC
CDR3: CAWSPTGTLLNCGYTF

J: TRBJ2-1
D: TRBD1
length: 16
size: many
V: TRBV6-2/TRBV6-3
DNA: TGTGCCAGCAGTCTAACAGGGGGGAGCTCCTACAATGAGCAGTTCTTC
CDR3: CASSLTGGSSYNEQFF

J: TRBJ1-4
D: -
length: 12
size: -
V: TRBV27
DNA: TGTGCCAGCAGTACTCATAGTGAAAAACTGTTTTTT
CDR3: CASSTHSEKLFF

J: TRBJ1-5
D: TRBD1
length: 14
size: -
V: TRBV28
DNA: TGTGCCAGCAGGATACAGGGGGTAGGTCAGCCCCAGCATTTT
CDR3: CASRIQGVGQPQHF

J: TRBJ2-7
D: -
length: 15
size: -
V: TRBV6-2/TRBV6-3
DNA: TGTGCCAGCAGTTACGGCCAGGGGCTTTTGGGGGAGCAGTACTTC
CDR3: CASSYGQGLLGEQYF

J: TRBJ1-6
D: TRBD1
length: 14
size: -
V: TRBV2
DNA: TGTGCCAGCTACCCAGGGACAGGGGCTTCACCCCTCCACTTT
CDR3: CASYPGTGASPLHF

J: TRBJ2-7
D: TRBD2
length: 16
size: many
V: TRBV4-2
DNA: TGTGCCAGCAGCCATGATGATCTAGCGGGAGCCTACGAGCAGTACTTC
CDR3: CASSHDDLAGAYEQYF

J: TRBJ1-2
D: -
length: 14
size: few
V: TRBV7-9
DNA: TGTGCCAGCAGACATACCGGGACACCTTATGGCTACACCTTC
CDR3: CASRHTGTPYGYTF

J: TRBJ2-2
D: -
length: 18
size: few
V: TRBV11-3
DNA: TGTGCCAGCAGCTTAGTACGTTGGGGGGCGAGCGGCACCGGGGAGCTGTTTTTT
CDR3: CASSLVRWGASGTGELFF

J: TRBJ2-7
D: TRBD2
length: 14
size: many
V: TRBV11-2
DNA: TGTGCCAGCAGCTCCGGACTAGTTGCCTACGAGCAGTACTTC
CDR3: CASSSGLVAYEQYF